Listed here are 24 T cell receptor beta chains from one sample, sequenced in a study of blood T cells in healthy people across ages. Using a J-beta primer mix together with a sample-barcoded 5' primer, a second PCR was run for about 6 to 11 cycles. TCRdb reprocessed the 5' RACE reads with MiXCR, giving one entry per CDR3 protein. The table records approximately 1,000,000 distinct CDR3 sequences, 35% to 45% of them present only once. Specimen: blood. Source of these receptors: a man younger than 35 in good health.

J is TRBJ1-1 and V is TRBV5-4; possibly TRBD1 for D (5 bases). In germline, CDR1 is SGHNT, CDR2 YYREEE (reference sequence). There are 15 residues in the CDR3. Deletions cut 3 bases from V and 0 bases from J, with 12 bases between. The CDR3 region has the DNA TGTGCCAGCAGCTCGGAGACAGCCATGAACACTGAAGCTTTCTTT. Translation: CASSSETAMNTEAFF.

The chain joins TRBV7-2 to TRBJ2-1; TRBD1 aligns across 10 bases. Gene TRBJ2-7 matches the end of the DNA better, so the J call may be wrong. Looked up from germline, CDR1 is SGHTA and CDR2 is FQGNSA. The CDR3 length is 15 residues. The CDR3 region is CASSLQGQGYNEQYF. The CDR3 DNA reads as TGTGCCAGCAGCTTACAGGGACAGGGGTACAATGAGCAGTACTTC.

V is TRBV5-1 and J is TRBJ1-1, with D possibly TRBD1 on 6 matching bases. Germline lookup yields CDR1 SGHRS and CDR2 YFSETQ. Trimming cost V 5 bases and J 2 bases, with 10 bases left between them. This CDR3 contains 13 residues. The CDR3 DNA sequence: TGCGCCAGCAGACAGGACAGTAACACTGAAGCTTTCTTT. It codes for CASRQDSNTEAFF.

This clonotype appeared a few times. The V call is TRBV7-9, the J call TRBJ2-5, with TRBD1 matching 7 bases. The germline V gene encodes CDR1 SEHNR and CDR2 FQNEAQ (reference sequence). This CDR3 region has 15 residues. Trimming removed 5 bases from V and 5 bases from J; junction bases left unmatched: 11. CDR3 sequence: CASSISLRGLETQYF. In DNA, the CDR3 is TGTGCCAGCAGCATCAGTCTAAGGGGGCTTGAGACCCAGTACTTC.

V and J are TRBV20-1 and TRBJ1-2; D gene unclear. The length of the CDR3 is 14 residues. Per germline, CDR1 DFQATT and CDR2 SNEGSKA (reference sequence). V was trimmed by 0 bases and J by 8 bases, leaving 16 bases between them. The CDR3 coding sequence is TGCAGTGCTAGAGATCATGGACTGCCGGGCGGCTACACCTTC. It translates to CSARDHGLPGGYTF.

The chain employs TRBV6-2 or TRBV6-3 and TRBJ1-2; no clear D gene. Trimming took off 4 bases at V and 4 bases at J, with 25 bases between the two ends. CDR1 is MNHEY and CDR2 is SVGEGT in the germline V gene. This CDR3 is 18 amino acids long. CDR3 nucleotides: TGTGCCAGCAGTTCAATTGAAGGGCCGGTGACCTCCCTCTATGGCTACACCTTC. Its translation: CASSSIEGPVTSLYGYTF.

V usage is TRBV10-3 and J usage is TRBJ1-1; D possibly corresponds to TRBD1 (5 bases). Germline V CDR1 and CDR2: ENHRY, SYGVKD. Trimming removed 2 bases from V and 1 base from J, with 11 bases in between. This CDR3 region has 15 residues. The CDR3 is CAISEGGEENTEAFF. Here the CDR3 DNA reads TGTGCCATCAGTGAGGGGGGGGAAGAGAACACTGAAGCTTTCTTT.

About this clonotype: A clone one base away is much larger, so this may be a read error. The chain recombines TRBV28 with TRBJ2-5, with TRBD1 as a possible D gene (5 bases). CDR1 MDHEN and CDR2 SYDVKM come from the germline V gene. V was pared by 4 bases and J by 2 bases, with 11 bases between. The CDR3 is 14 residues long. CDR3 protein: CASSSCDRQETQYF. CDR3 nucleotides: TGTGCCAGCAGTTCCTGCGACAGACAAGAGACCCAGTACTTC.

This clonotype was counted many times. V usage is TRBV29-1 and J usage is TRBJ1-2, with unresolved D. V lost 0 bases, J lost 7 bases, and 9 bases lay in between. CDR1 and CDR2 (germline): SQVTM, ANQGSEA. The CDR3 loop spans 12 amino acids. CDR3 nucleotides: TGCAGCGTTGAAGAGGCTCTTGGTGGCTACACCTTC. This gives the protein CSVEEALGGYTF. Together with reference TRBV29-1 and TRBJ1-2, the CDR3 gives the full variable domain: SAVISQKPSRDICQRGTSLTIQCQVDSQVTMMFWYRQQPGQSLTLIATANQGSEATYESGFVIDKFPISRPNLTFSTLTVSNMSPEDSSIYLCSVEEALGGYTFGSGTRLTVV.

This clonotype has only a few counts. The chain carries TRBV13 and TRBJ1-4; 7 bases are shared with TRBD1. Trimming removed 5 bases from V and 5 bases from J; junction bases left unmatched: 8. Germline V gene lookup returns CDR1 PRHDT and CDR2 FYEKMQ (reference sequence). This CDR3 is built from 15 residues. For the CDR3, the DNA is TGTGCCAGCAGCCCCCGGGACAGAAAGAATGAAAAACTGTTTTTT. Encoded protein: CASSPRDRKNEKLFF.

The V and J genes are TRBV20-1 and TRBJ2-7; D uncertain. Per the germline V gene, CDR1 is DFQATT and CDR2 is SNEGSKA (reference sequence). CDR3 length: 13 residues. V lost 5 bases to trimming and J lost 0 bases, with 11 bases between them. Written as DNA, the CDR3 is TGCAGTGCTTCGTGGCAAAACTCCTACGAGCAGTACTTC. Protein: CSASWQNSYEQYF.

In the case of this clonotype: The germline gene is not matched at one end of the junction; a read error may be the cause. This rearrangement joins TRBV3-1 to TRBJ2-1, with D unresolved. The germline gives CDR1 LGHDT, CDR2 YNNKEL (reference sequence). This CDR3 is built from 15 residues. CDR3 sequence (DNA): TGTGCCAGCAGCCAAATACAGAGCTCCTACAATGGGCAGTTCTTC. Its protein is CASSQIQSSYNGQFF.

This rearrangement joins TRBV4-1 to TRBJ1-5; D uncertain. The CDR3 runs to 12 residues. Germline CDR1 and CDR2: MGHRA and YSYEKL. V gave up 3 bases and J gave up 5 bases, with 5 bases separating them. CDR3 amino acids: CASSHLDQPQHF. The CDR3 coding sequence is TGCGCCAGCAGCCATCTCGATCAGCCCCAGCATTTT.

The chain employs TRBV15 and TRBJ1-2, with D uncertain. Germline V gives CDR1 LNHNV, CDR2 YYDKDF (reference sequence). This CDR3 is built from 14 residues. Trimming removed 1 base at V and 1 base at J, with 7 bases between. The CDR3 DNA is TGTGCCACCAGCAGAGTCCCCGTTAACTATGGCTACACCTTC. It is translated as CATSRVPVNYGYTF.

The J gene is TRBJ2-3, the V gene TRBV7-9, with D possibly TRBD1 on 6 matching bases. V was shortened by 8 bases and J by 0 bases, with 15 bases between the two germline ends. This CDR3 is 15 amino acids long. Germline lookup yields CDR1 SEHNR and CDR2 FQNEAQ (reference sequence). The CDR3, as DNA: TGTGCCAGCGGCCTGGGACAATCTAGCACAGATACGCAGTATTTT. Translated: CASGLGQSSTDTQYF.

This clonotype was detected only a few times. This rearrangement joins TRBV7-2 to TRBJ2-1; D may match TRBD1 or TRBD2 (5 bases each). The V gene lost 3 bases and the J gene lost 5 bases, with 23 bases spanning the gap. Per germline, CDR1 SGHTA and CDR2 FQGNSA. CDR3 length equals 18 residues. CDR3 in DNA: TGTGCCAGCAGCTTGTTAAAGGCGCCACGGGACCGAAACAATGAGCAGTTCTTC. Residues: CASSLLKAPRDRNNEQFF. Full variable domain (outside the CDR3, taken from reference TRBV7-2 and TRBJ2-1): GAGVSQSPSNKVTEKGKDVELRCDPISGHTALYWYRQSLGQGLEFLIYFQGNSAPDKSGLPSDRFSAERTGGSVSTLTIQRTQQEDSAVYLCASSLLKAPRDRNNEQFFGPGTRLTVL.

On this clonotype: At one of its ends the junction is not consistent with the germline gene, which may arise from a read error. The CDR3 sequence is CSAGDPELNQPRHF. The CDR3 region has the DNA TGCAGTGCTGGAGATCCGGAACTAAATCAGCCCCGGCATTTT. This sequence joins TRBV20-1 and TRBJ1-5; D not resolved. The CDR3 contains 14 residues. CDR1 and CDR2 from the germline V gene are DFQATT and SNEGSKA (reference sequence).

V gene TRBV7-8 combines with J gene TRBJ2-1, with D uncertain. CDR1 and CDR2 from the germline V gene are SGHVS and FQNEAQ. V lost 5 bases and J 7 bases, leaving 15 bases between the germline ends. This CDR3 has 14 amino acids. CDR3 in DNA: TGTGCCAGCAGCCACACCAGAGGACCTAATGAGCAGTTCTTC. It codes for CASSHTRGPNEQFF.

This clonotype has only a few counts. The J gene is TRBJ1-4, the V gene TRBV7-9, with no clear D. The CDR3 spans 12 residues. CDR1 is SEHNR and CDR2 is FQNEAQ in the germline V gene (reference sequence). V lost 2 bases, J lost 6 bases, and 4 bases lay in between. The CDR3 coding sequence is TGTGCCAGCAGCTTAAGGGATGAAAAACTGTTTTTT. As protein: CASSLRDEKLFF.

This chain links TRBV9 with TRBJ2-7; D call uncertain. This CDR3 has 12 amino acids. CDR1 is SGDLS, CDR2 YYNGEE, per germline. Trimming removed 0 bases at V and 7 bases at J, with 8 bases between. CDR3: CASSVGNYEQYF. Here the CDR3 DNA reads TGTGCCAGCAGCGTAGGTAACTATGAGCAGTACTTC.

This clonotype turned up a few times. The genes are TRBV9 and TRBJ2-1, with a tentative D call TRBD2 (7 bases). The CDR3 covers 15 residues. V lost 3 bases to trimming and J lost 0 bases, with 10 bases between them. Per the germline V gene, CDR1 is SGDLS and CDR2 is YYNGEE. The CDR3 DNA follows: TGTGCCAGCAGCGAGGGGGGGGCCTCCTACAATGAGCAGTTCTTC. Residues: CASSEGGASYNEQFF.

CDR3 in amino acids: CASSFGGVGNEQYF. CDR3 DNA: TGTGCCAGCAGTTTTGGGGGTGTTGGCAATGAGCAGTACTTC. This chain joins TRBV27 and TRBJ2-5; tentatively, D is TRBD1 or TRBD2 (5 bases each). Germline lookup yields CDR1 MNHEY and CDR2 SMNVEV (reference sequence). CDR3 length: 14 amino acids. Trimming took 3 bases from V and 11 from J, leaving 19 bases between them.

The chain links TRBV1 to TRBJ1-5. TRBV1 is a pseudogene locus. The CDR3 is 16 residues long. In DNA, the CDR3 is TGCACCAGCAGCCAAGCAGGGGATAGCGGCAATCAGCCCCAGCATTTT. It encodes CTSSQAGDSGNQPQHF.

The rearrangement joins TRBV20-1 to TRBJ1-1; D perhaps matches TRBD1 (6 bases). Trimming left V 6 bases short and J 1 base short, with 12 bases between. Germline values: CDR1 DFQATT, CDR2 SNEGSKA (reference sequence). The CDR3 loop spans 13 amino acids. The DNA for the CDR3 is TGCAGTGCCTTGGGACACACGAACACTGAAGCTTTCTTT. It codes for CSALGHTNTEAFF.